This T cell receptor beta chain was identified in a study of cytomegalovirus exposure and HLA in healthy donors. Regarding the study as a whole: Using the classifier, cytomegalovirus status was reportedly diagnosed with high specificity and sensitivity.

In the case of this clone: Its antigen is not known.

This PCR relied on a set of 60 Vbeta primers and 13 Jbeta primers. TCRdb's table, derived via immunoSEQ multiplex PCR, lists solely in-frame clones and lacks some. The sample records 180,000 or so clones, around three quarters being singletons. V lost 7 bases and J lost 2, with 12 bases in between. Germline CDR1 reads MDHEN; CDR2 reads SYDVKM. The CDR3 runs 13 residues. The TCR was taken from a woman aged 45-60 years in good health and CMV-seronegative. Material: PBMCs. The V and J genes are TRBV28 and TRBJ2-7, with TRBD1 as a possible D gene (5 bases). CDR3 region: CASTLTDTYEQYF. CDR3 nucleotides: TGTGCCAGCACCCTGACAGATACCTACGAGCAGTACTTC.